The rows below give T cell receptor beta chains drawn from one sample of a study of beta chain features in type 1 diabetes. Sequenced by immunoSEQ multiplex PCR; TCRdb stores in-frame clones only, minus some. Altogether about 320,000 clones are present, 11% to 15% being singletons, with the ten largest covering roughly 6.7%. The sequencing input was central memory CD4+ T cells from blood. These receptors originate from a man between 25 and 39 years old in good health. CDR3s include the opening cysteine and the closing phenylalanine or tryptophan. Fields, in order: J gene, D gene, CDR3 length, V gene, clone size, CDR3 protein, CDR3 DNA. D genes are given only for firm matches. Where a row states a size, it is once, few, many or the class of an expanded clone; other rows omit it.

J: TRBJ1-1; D: -; length: 16; V: TRBV5-8; size: -; CDR3: CASSLEETGWMAEAFF; DNA: TGTGCCAGCAGCTTGGAGGAGACAGGTTGGATGGCTGAAGCTTTCTTT
J: TRBJ1-3; D: -; length: 13; V: TRBV5-4; size: few; CDR3: CASSFNREDTIYF; DNA: TGTGCCAGCAGCTTTAACAGGGAGGACACCATATATTTT
J: TRBJ2-2; D: -; length: 15; V: TRBV5-4; size: -; CDR3: CASSRTGATFGELFF; DNA: TGTGCCAGCAGCAGGACCGGGGCAACCTTCGGGGAGCTGTTTTTT
J: TRBJ1-2; D: -; length: 11; V: TRBV7-9; size: few; CDR3: CASSFGVGYTF; DNA: TGTGCCAGCAGCTTCGGGGTTGGCTACACCTTC
J: TRBJ2-1; D: TRBD2; length: 17; V: TRBV10-3; size: many; CDR3: CAITASGGPSNQGEQFF; DNA: TGTGCCATCACGGCTAGCGGGGGGCCGAGTAATCAGGGTGAGCAGTTCTTC
J: TRBJ2-1; D: TRBD2; length: 15; V: TRBV10-3; size: -; CDR3: CAIINRRESLNEQFF; DNA: TGTGCCATCATTAACCGGCGGGAGAGTTTGAATGAGCAGTTCTTC
J: TRBJ1-1; D: -; length: 14; V: TRBV6-1; size: -; CDR3: CASRGSGYNTEAFF; DNA: TGTGCCAGCCGTGGTTCGGGTTACAACACTGAAGCTTTCTTT
J: TRBJ2-5; D: TRBD1; length: 15; V: TRBV7-9; size: -; CDR3: CASSLERGLRETQYF; DNA: TGTGCCAGCAGCTTAGAGAGGGGGCTACGGGAGACCCAGTACTTC
J: TRBJ1-4; D: TRBD1; length: 15; V: TRBV6-6; size: many; CDR3: CASSYTGTGNEKLFF; DNA: TGTGCCAGCAGCTATACCGGGACAGGAAATGAAAAACTGTTTTTT
J: TRBJ2-2; D: TRBD2; length: 16; V: TRBV19; size: -; CDR3: CASSIGLAGNTGELFF; DNA: TGTGCCAGTAGTATTGGGCTAGCGGGGAACACCGGGGAGCTGTTTTTT
J: TRBJ2-5; D: -; length: 14; V: TRBV11-2; size: -; CDR3: CASSFGQGMETQYF; DNA: TGTGCCAGCAGCTTTGGGCAGGGAATGGAGACCCAGTACTTC
J: TRBJ2-7; D: -; length: 15; V: TRBV5-6; size: few; CDR3: CASSLVRNTYYEQYF; DNA: TGTGCCAGCAGCTTGGTTCGAAACACCTACTACGAGCAGTACTTC
J: TRBJ2-1; D: -; length: 13; V: TRBV7-2; size: many; CDR3: CASSRRGYNEQFF; DNA: TGTGCCAGCAGCCGACGGGGGTACAATGAGCAGTTCTTC
J: TRBJ2-7; D: -; length: 16; V: TRBV14; size: few; CDR3: CASSLLTGTLPHEQYF; DNA: TGTGCCAGCAGTCTACTAACCGGGACCTTGCCCCACGAGCAGTACTTC
J: TRBJ2-5; D: TRBD2; length: 16; V: TRBV5-5; size: few; CDR3: CASSLASGAGTETQYF; DNA: TGTGCCAGCAGCTTGGCGAGCGGGGCGGGGACGGAGACCCAGTACTTC
J: TRBJ2-5; D: -; length: 12; V: TRBV7-2; size: few; CDR3: CASSSGWETQYF; DNA: TGTGCCAGCTCATCAGGGTGGGAGACCCAGTACTTC
J: TRBJ1-6; D: TRBD1; length: 16; V: TRBV5-4; size: few; CDR3: CASSLEGTGRFGTLHF; DNA: TGTGCCAGCAGCTTGGAGGGGACAGGGAGATTTGGAACCCTCCACTTT
J: TRBJ1-3; D: -; length: 11; V: TRBV10-2; size: -; CDR3: CASSEGNTIYF; DNA: TGCGCCAGCAGTGAGGGCAACACCATATATTTT
J: TRBJ2-7; D: -; length: 11; V: TRBV7-2; size: few; CDR3: CASSLEHEQYF; DNA: TGTGCCAGCAGCTTAGAACACGAGCAGTACTTC
J: TRBJ2-7; D: -; length: 11; V: TRBV11-2; size: many; CDR3: CASSVNVGQYF; DNA: TGTGCCAGCAGTGTTAACGTTGGGCAGTACTTC
J: TRBJ1-1; D: -; length: 13; V: TRBV4-1; size: -; CDR3: CASSQAGGREAFF; DNA: TGCGCCAGCAGCCAAGCCGGGGGGAGGGAAGCTTTCTTT
J: TRBJ1-2; D: -; length: 13; V: TRBV7-2; size: -; CDR3: CASSFDLSDGYTF; DNA: TGTGCCAGCAGCTTTGATCTTTCGGATGGCTACACCTTC
J: TRBJ2-3; D: -; length: 13; V: TRBV19; size: -; CDR3: CASWEGVGDTQYF; DNA: TGTGCCAGTTGGGAAGGCGTTGGAGATACGCAGTATTTT
J: TRBJ2-6; D: -; length: 14; V: TRBV7-2; size: few; CDR3: CASSLASGANVLTF; DNA: TGTGCCAGCAGCTTGGCCTCTGGGGCCAACGTCCTGACTTTC
J: TRBJ2-3; D: -; length: 14; V: TRBV6-5; size: few; CDR3: CASSKGSSTDTQYF; DNA: TGTGCCAGCAGTAAGGGTTCGAGCACAGATACGCAGTATTTT
J: TRBJ2-2; D: -; length: 16; V: TRBV7-2; size: few; CDR3: CASSFMGLPNTGELFF; DNA: TGTGCCAGCAGCTTTATGGGCTTGCCGAACACCGGGGAGCTGTTTTTT
J: TRBJ2-2; D: TRBD2; length: 17; V: TRBV4-2; size: few; CDR3: CASSQDRLAGGPGELFF; DNA: TGTGCCAGCAGCCAAGATCGACTAGCGGGAGGCCCCGGGGAGCTGTTTTTT
J: TRBJ1-6; D: -; length: 16; V: TRBV9; size: few; CDR3: CASSVDALAQVSPLHF; DNA: TGTGCCAGCAGCGTAGATGCCCTAGCTCAGGTTTCACCCCTCCACTTT
J: TRBJ2-1; D: TRBD2; length: 13; V: TRBV6-1; size: few; CDR3: CAGGLAVYNEQFF; DNA: TGTGCCGGCGGACTAGCGGTCTACAATGAGCAGTTCTTC
J: TRBJ1-2; D: -; length: 14; V: TRBV7-9; size: -; CDR3: CASSLGLGASGYTF; DNA: TGTGCCAGCAGCTTAGGTTTGGGGGCGAGTGGCTACACCTTC
J: TRBJ2-7; D: -; length: 13; V: TRBV2; size: -; CDR3: CASKRDRTYEQYF; DNA: TGTGCCAGCAAGCGAGACCGAACCTACGAGCAGTACTTC
J: TRBJ2-1; D: TRBD2; length: 15; V: TRBV7-2; size: -; CDR3: CASSLSLAGISEQFF; DNA: TGTGCCAGCAGCTTATCCCTAGCGGGTATCAGTGAGCAGTTCTTC
J: TRBJ1-2; D: -; length: 15; V: TRBV18; size: few; CDR3: CASSPPGGRGYGYTF; DNA: TGTGCCAGCTCACCACCAGGGGGTCGTGGCTATGGCTACACCTTC
J: TRBJ2-7; D: -; length: 12; V: TRBV5-6; size: few; CDR3: CASSRVSYEQYF; DNA: TGTGCCAGCAGCCGAGTCTCCTACGAGCAGTACTTC
J: TRBJ1-6; D: -; length: 17; V: TRBV4-3; size: few; CDR3: CASSQDTVSSYNSPLHF; DNA: TGCGCCAGCAGCCAAGATACCGTTAGCTCCTATAATTCACCCCTCCACTTT
J: TRBJ2-6; D: TRBD1; length: 16; V: TRBV7-2; size: -; CDR3: CASRPGQGAGANVLTF; DNA: TGTGCCAGCAGACCGGGACAGGGAGCTGGGGCCAACGTCCTGACTTTC
J: TRBJ1-5; D: TRBD1; length: 12; V: TRBV7-9; size: -; CDR3: CASSSPMGQRHF; DNA: TGTGCCAGCAGTTCGCCGATGGGACAGAGGCATTTT
J: TRBJ2-1; D: -; length: 15; V: TRBV5-1; size: few; CDR3: CASSLVLGAHGGQFF; DNA: TGCGCCAGCAGCTTGGTTCTTGGAGCTCATGGGGGGCAGTTCTTC
J: TRBJ2-2; D: -; length: 14; V: TRBV27; size: -; CDR3: CASRKTERSGELFF; DNA: TGTGCCAGCAGAAAAACTGAACGGTCCGGGGAGCTGTTTTTT
J: TRBJ2-1; D: -; length: 13; V: TRBV7-2; size: few; CDR3: CASSLVLYNEQFF; DNA: TGTGCCAGCAGCTTAGTTCTCTACAATGAGCAGTTCTTC
J: TRBJ1-1; D: TRBD1; length: 13; V: TRBV18; size: -; CDR3: CASSPRQGAEAFF; DNA: TGTGCCAGCTCACCACGGCAGGGGGCTGAAGCTTTCTTT
J: TRBJ2-2; D: -; length: 11; V: TRBV5-4; size: -; CDR3: CASRGTGELFF; DNA: TGTGCCAGCAGGGGCACCGGGGAGCTGTTTTTT
J: TRBJ1-4; D: -; length: 10; V: TRBV30; size: -; CDR3: CAWKREKLFF; DNA: TGTGCCTGGAAGCGTGAAAAACTGTTTTTT
J: TRBJ1-5; D: -; length: 15; V: TRBV6-1; size: -; CDR3: CASKSGGGVNQPQHF; DNA: TGTGCCAGCAAGTCCGGTGGAGGGGTCAATCAGCCCCAGCATTTT
J: TRBJ1-5; D: -; length: 15; V: TRBV2; size: few; CDR3: CASSVGRASNQPQHF; DNA: TGTGCCAGCAGTGTAGGCAGGGCTAGCAATCAGCCCCAGCATTTT
J: TRBJ2-3; D: -; length: 12; V: TRBV19; size: -; CDR3: CASRQSTDTQYF; DNA: TGTGCCAGTAGACAAAGCACAGATACGCAGTATTTT
J: TRBJ1-3; D: -; length: 16; V: TRBV5-1; size: few; CDR3: CASSLGSGVAGNTIYF; DNA: TGCGCCAGCAGCTTAGGCTCCGGGGTTGCTGGAAACACCATATATTTT
J: TRBJ1-5; D: -; length: 14; V: TRBV6-5; size: -; CDR3: CASKQGVGNQPQHF; DNA: TGTGCCAGCAAACAAGGGGTCGGCAATCAGCCCCAGCATTTT
J: TRBJ1-4; D: TRBD1; length: 16; V: TRBV11-3; size: few; CDR3: CASSPQYRGPNEKLFF; DNA: TGTGCCAGCAGCCCACAATACAGGGGGCCTAATGAAAAACTGTTTTTT
J: TRBJ2-3; D: -; length: 15; V: TRBV5-6; size: few; CDR3: CASRGRQGNTDTQYF; DNA: TGTGCCAGCCGGGGGCGGCAGGGAAACACAGATACGCAGTATTTT
J: TRBJ2-3; D: -; length: 13; V: TRBV19; size: -; CDR3: CASHTGYTDTQYF; DNA: TGTGCCAGCCACACAGGGTACACAGATACGCAGTATTTT
J: TRBJ1-1; D: -; length: 14; V: TRBV7-2; size: few; CDR3: CASSRPIANTEAFF; DNA: TGTGCCAGCAGCCGACCAATCGCGAACACTGAAGCTTTCTTT